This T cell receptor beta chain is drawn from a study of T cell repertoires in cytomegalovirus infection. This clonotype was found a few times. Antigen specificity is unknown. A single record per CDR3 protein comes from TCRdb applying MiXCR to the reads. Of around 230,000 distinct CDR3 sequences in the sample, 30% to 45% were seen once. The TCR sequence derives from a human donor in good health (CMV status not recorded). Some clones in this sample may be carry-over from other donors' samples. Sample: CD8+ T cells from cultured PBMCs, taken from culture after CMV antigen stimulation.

CDR3 in amino acids: CASSFYPGQGAGEQYF. As DNA, the CDR3 is TGCGCCAGCAGCTTCTACCCGGGACAGGGGGCGGGTGAGCAGTACTTC. The chain uses TRBV5-1 and TRBJ2-7; 12 nucleotides align to TRBD1. Germline trimming cut 2 bases from V and 7 bases from J; bases unmatched to any gene: 10. The CDR3 contains 16 residues. CDR1 and CDR2 (germline): SGHRS, YFSETQ.